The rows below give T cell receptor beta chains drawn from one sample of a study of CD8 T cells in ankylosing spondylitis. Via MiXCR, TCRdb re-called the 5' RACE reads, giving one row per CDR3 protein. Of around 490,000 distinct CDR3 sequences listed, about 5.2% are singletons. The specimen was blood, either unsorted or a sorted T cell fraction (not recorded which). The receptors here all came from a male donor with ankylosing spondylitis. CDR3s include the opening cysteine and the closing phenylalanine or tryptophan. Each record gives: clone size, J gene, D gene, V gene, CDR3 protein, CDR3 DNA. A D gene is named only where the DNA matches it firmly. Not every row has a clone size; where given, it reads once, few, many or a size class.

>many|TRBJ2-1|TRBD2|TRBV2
CASRRLAGNEQFF
TGTGCCAGCAGACGACTAGCGGGGAATGAGCAGTTCTTC
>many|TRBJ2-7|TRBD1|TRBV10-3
CAISEDQGAIEQYF
TGTGCCATCAGTGAGGATCAGGGGGCCATCGAGCAGTACTTC
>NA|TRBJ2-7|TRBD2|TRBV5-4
CASSLREGTGEQYF
TGTGCCAGCAGCCTGAGGGAGGGAACGGGCGAGCAGTACTTC
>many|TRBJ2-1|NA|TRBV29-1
CSVDQAPYNEQFF
TGCAGCGTTGACCAGGCCCCCTACAATGAGCAGTTCTTC
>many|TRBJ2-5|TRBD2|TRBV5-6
CASSLPGGGTQYF
TGTGCCAGCAGCTTGCCCGGGGGGGGGACCCAGTACTTC
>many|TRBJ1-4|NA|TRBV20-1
CSTLGRRLFF
TGCAGTACCCTGGGGCGGAGACTGTTTTTT
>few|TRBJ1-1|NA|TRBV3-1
CASSFVTGTEAFF
TGTGCCAGCAGCTTCGTGACAGGCACTGAAGCTTTCTTT
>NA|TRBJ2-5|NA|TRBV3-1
CASTLTRWQETQYF
TGTGCCAGCACCTTGACTAGATGGCAAGAGACCCAGTACTTC
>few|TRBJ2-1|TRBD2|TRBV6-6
CASSYLLAGDQFF
TGTGCCAGCAGTTACTTACTAGCGGGAGATCAGTTCTTC
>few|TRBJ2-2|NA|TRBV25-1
CASSEYGRDGELFF
TGTGCCAGCAGTGAATATGGCAGGGACGGGGAGCTGTTTTTT
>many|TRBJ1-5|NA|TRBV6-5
CASSYSTLTYSNQPQHF
TGTGCCAGCAGTTACTCGACTCTGACCTATAGCAATCAGCCCCAGCATTTT
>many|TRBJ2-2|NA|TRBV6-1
CASRGYTANTGELFF
TGTGCCAGCCGGGGGTACACCGCGAACACCGGGGAGCTGTTTTTT
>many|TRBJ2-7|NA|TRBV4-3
CASSQWVGTYEQYF
TGCGCCAGCAGCCAGTGGGTTGGGACCTACGAGCAGTACTTC
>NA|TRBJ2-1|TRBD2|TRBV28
CASSFPLQGLAGGGSYNEQFF
TGTGCCAGCAGTTTCCCCCTCCAGGGACTAGCGGGAGGGGGCTCCTACAATGAGCAGTTCTTC
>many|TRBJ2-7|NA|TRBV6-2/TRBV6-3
CASTYGGFSTYEQYF
TGTGCCAGCACCTACGGGGGTTTCAGTACCTACGAGCAGTACTTC
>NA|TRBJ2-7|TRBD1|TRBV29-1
CSVGGQGDSYEQYF
TGCAGCGTTGGAGGACAGGGCGACTCCTACGAGCAGTACTTC
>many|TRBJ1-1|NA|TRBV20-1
CSARDQLVTEAFF
TGCAGTGCTAGGGATCAGTTAGTCACTGAAGCTTTCTTT
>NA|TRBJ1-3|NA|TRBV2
CASSEANGPPGNTIYF
TGTGCCAGCAGTGAAGCGAATGGACCCCCTGGAAACACCATATATTTT
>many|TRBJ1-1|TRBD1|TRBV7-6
CASSPGQGATAFF
TGTGCCAGCAGCCCCGGACAGGGGGCCACAGCTTTCTTT
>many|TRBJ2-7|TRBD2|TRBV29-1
CSVELGLAEEEEQYF
TGCAGCGTTGAACTGGGACTAGCGGAGGAGGAAGAGCAGTACTTC
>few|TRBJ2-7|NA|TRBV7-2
CASSLLPGASSYEQYF
TGTGCCAGCAGCTTATTGCCAGGGGCCAGCTCCTACGAGCAGTACTTC
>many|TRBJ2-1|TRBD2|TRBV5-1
CASSLPTSGRDNEQFF
TGCGCCAGCAGCTTACCGACTAGCGGGAGAGACAATGAGCAGTTCTTC
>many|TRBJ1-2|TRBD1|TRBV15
CATSRERGGGYTF
TGTGCCACCAGCAGAGAGCGAGGGGGCGGCTACACCTTC
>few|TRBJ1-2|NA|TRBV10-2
CASSEYHSGINYGYTF
TGCGCCAGCAGTGAGTACCACAGCGGAATCAACTATGGCTACACCTTC
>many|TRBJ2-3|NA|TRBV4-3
CASSERAWEDTQYF
TGCGCCAGCAGCGAACGCGCTTGGGAAGATACGCAGTATTTT
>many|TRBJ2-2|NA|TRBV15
CATSRGAAGELFF
TGTGCCACCAGCAGAGGGGCAGCCGGGGAGCTGTTTTTT
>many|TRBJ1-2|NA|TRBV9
CASSLLPGEGGYTF
TGTGCCAGCAGCCTCCTCCCTGGGGAAGGTGGCTACACCTTC
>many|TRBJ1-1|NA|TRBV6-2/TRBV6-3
CASSPLPQTGEAFF
TGTGCCAGCAGTCCCCTCCCGCAGACCGGAGAAGCTTTCTTT
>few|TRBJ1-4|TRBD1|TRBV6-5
CASSYDRGRTNEKLFF
TGTGCCAGCAGTTACGACAGGGGGCGGACTAATGAAAAACTGTTTTTT
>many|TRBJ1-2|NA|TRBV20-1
CSAVDDPEDYGYTF
TGCAGTGCTGTAGACGATCCGGAGGACTATGGCTACACCTTC
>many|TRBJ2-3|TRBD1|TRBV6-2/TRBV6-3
CASSYADRDNTDTQYF
TGTGCCAGCAGTTACGCGGACAGGGACAACACAGATACGCAGTATTTT
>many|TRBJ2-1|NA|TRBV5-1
CASSLDEGRQFF
TGCGCCAGCAGCTTGGATGAGGGGCGGCAGTTCTTC
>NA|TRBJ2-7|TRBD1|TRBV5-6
CASSPGGDEQYF
TGTGCCAGCAGCCCAGGGGGCGACGAGCAGTACTTC
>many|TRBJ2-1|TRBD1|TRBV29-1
CSVSTGVDEQFF
TGCAGCGTTTCTACAGGGGTCGATGAGCAGTTCTTC
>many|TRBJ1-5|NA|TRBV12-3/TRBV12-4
CASSLNPDRNQPQHF
TGTGCCAGCAGTCTAAACCCAGACAGGAATCAGCCCCAGCATTTT
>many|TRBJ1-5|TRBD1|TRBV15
CATSTGQGPYSNQPQHF
TGTGCCACCAGCACTGGACAGGGCCCCTATAGCAATCAGCCCCAGCATTTT
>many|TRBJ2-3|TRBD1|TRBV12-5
CASGIQGPTDTQYF
TGTGCTAGTGGCATACAGGGGCCAACAGATACGCAGTATTTT
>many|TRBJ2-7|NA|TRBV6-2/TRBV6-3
CASSYTAYEQYF
TGTGCCAGCAGTTACACCGCCTACGAGCAGTACTTC
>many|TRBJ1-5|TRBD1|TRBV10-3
CAISAGTGDNQPQHF
TGTGCCATCAGTGCCGGGACAGGAGACAATCAGCCCCAGCATTTT
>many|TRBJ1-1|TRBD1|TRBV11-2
CASSLDRVNEAFF
TGTGCCAGCAGTCTCGACAGGGTTAATGAAGCTTTCTTT
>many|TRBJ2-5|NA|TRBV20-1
CSARPDYRETQYF
TGCAGTGCTCGACCGGACTACCGGGAGACCCAGTACTTC
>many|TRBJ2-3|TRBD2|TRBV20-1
CSASGGAQVQYF
TGCAGTGCTAGCGGGGGGGCCCAGGTGCAGTATTTT
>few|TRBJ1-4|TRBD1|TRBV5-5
CASSRTGGTNEKLFF
TGTGCCAGCAGCCGGACAGGGGGCACTAATGAAAAACTGTTTTTT
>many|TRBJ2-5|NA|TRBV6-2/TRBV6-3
CASTYPRHGQETQYF
TGTGCCAGCACCTACCCTCGACACGGCCAAGAGACCCAGTACTTC
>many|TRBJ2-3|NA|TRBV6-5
CASSFQGDSGLTDTQYF
TGTGCCAGCAGTTTCCAGGGGGATAGCGGACTCACAGATACGCAGTATTTT
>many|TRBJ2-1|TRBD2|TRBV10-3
CAIKRTRGSLGNNEQFF
TGTGCCATCAAGCGGACTAGAGGGTCACTAGGAAACAATGAGCAGTTCTTC
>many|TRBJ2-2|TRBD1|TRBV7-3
CASSLKNRGNTGELFF
TGTGCCAGCAGCTTGAAAAACAGGGGTAACACCGGGGAGCTGTTTTTT
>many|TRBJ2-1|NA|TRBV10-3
CAITRARTESYNEQFF
TGTGCCATCACCAGGGCTAGGACAGAGTCCTACAATGAGCAGTTCTTC
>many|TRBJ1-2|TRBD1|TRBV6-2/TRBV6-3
CASSYSRTGTALLGGYTF
TGTGCCAGCAGTTACTCGAGAACCGGGACAGCTCTCCTAGGTGGCTACACCTTC
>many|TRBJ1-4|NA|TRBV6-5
CASSFGGVEEKLFF
TGTGCCAGCAGTTTCGGGGGCGTCGAAGAAAAACTGTTTTTT
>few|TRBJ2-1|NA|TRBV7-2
CASTPPPLTGTAQFF
TGTGCCAGCACCCCACCCCCCCTCACCGGGACCGCACAGTTCTTC
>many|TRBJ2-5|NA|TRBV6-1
CASRVGAGSFTAQYF
TGTGCCAGCAGGGTAGGGGCCGGGAGTTTTACGGCCCAGTACTTC
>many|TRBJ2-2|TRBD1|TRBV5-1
CASSLVAGGANTGELFF
TGCGCCAGCAGCTTGGTGGCAGGGGGTGCGAACACCGGGGAGCTGTTTTTT
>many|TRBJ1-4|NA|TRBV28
CASSLSQATNEKLFF
TGTGCCAGTAGTTTAAGTCAGGCAACTAATGAAAAACTGTTTTTT
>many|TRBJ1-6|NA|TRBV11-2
CASRTWGRNSPLHF
TGTGCCAGCAGAACCTGGGGGCGGAATTCACCCCTCCACTTT
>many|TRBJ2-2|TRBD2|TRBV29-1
CSVGTSGVGELFF
TGCAGCGTTGGGACTAGCGGAGTCGGGGAGCTGTTTTTT